The rows below give T cell receptor beta chains drawn from one sample of a study of CD8 T cells in Susac syndrome. TCRdb re-called the immunoSEQ multiplex PCR reads through MiXCR, storing one row per CDR3 protein. The top ten clones hold 0.06% to 0.08% of a sample with approximately 230,000 distinct CDR3 sequences, around 93% of them seen once. The specimen sequenced was CD4+ T cells from PBMCs. The receptors come from a human donor with multiple sclerosis. The CDR3 runs from the conserved cysteine through the conserved F or W. The D gene is left open where the match is weak. Clone size is given for some rows only: seen once, a few or many times, or a class if the clone is expanded.

d_call j_call clone_size v_call cdr3_nt cdr3_aa
- TRBJ1-1 - TRBV7-9 TGTGCCAGCAGCAGACCAGATTGGGGGAGTAGAACTGAAGCTTTCTTT CASSRPDWGSRTEAFF
- TRBJ1-5 - TRBV3-1 TGTGCCAGCAGCCAAGGTCGCCAAGAAAATCAGCCCCAGCATTTT CASSQGRQENQPQHF
- TRBJ1-4 - TRBV20-1 TGCAGTGCTAGAGGGGGGGCTTGGTATGAAAAACTGTTTTTT CSARGGAWYEKLFF
TRBD1 TRBJ2-5 - TRBV19 TGTGCCAGTAGCAGAAACAGGGGCCAAGAGACCCAGTACTTC CASSRNRGQETQYF
TRBD2 TRBJ2-7 - TRBV2 TGTGCCAGCAGTCCGCGGGGGGTTACCTACGAGCAGTACTTC CASSPRGVTYEQYF
- TRBJ2-7 - TRBV24-1 TGTGCCACTCAGCAGGGACGAACCTACGAGCAGTACTTC CATQQGRTYEQYF
TRBD1 TRBJ2-7 - TRBV25-1 TGTGCCAGCTCTAAATCCCTCGGGACAGTTTACGAGCAGTACTTC CASSKSLGTVYEQYF
TRBD1 TRBJ1-2 - TRBV9 TGTGCCAGCAGCGTAGATCACAGGGGGGTCGATGGCTACACCTTC CASSVDHRGVDGYTF
- TRBJ1-2 - TRBV15 TGTGCCACCAGCAGAGAGGTCGGGGGCCCACTAGCCCTCTATGGCTACACCTTC CATSREVGGPLALYGYTF
- TRBJ1-2 - TRBV20-1 TGCAGTGCTAGAGAATGGAGAGCTAATGGCTACACCTTC CSAREWRANGYTF
TRBD2 TRBJ2-1 - TRBV11-2 TGTGCCAGCAGCTTAGAACTAGCGGGAGGTTGGTCCGAGCAGTTCTTC CASSLELAGGWSEQFF
- TRBJ2-3 - TRBV18 TGTGCCAGCTCACCTCGAAGAGCAGGGACAGATACGCAGTATTTT CASSPRRAGTDTQYF
TRBD1 TRBJ1-1 - TRBV19 TGTGCCAGTATGGGGGGACAGGGGCGCTTCTTT CASMGGQGRFF
- TRBJ2-3 - TRBV6-5 TGTGCCAGCAGTTACTCGACGGAGGGAGAAGATACGCAGTATTTT CASSYSTEGEDTQYF
- TRBJ2-1 - TRBV6-1 TGTGCCAGCAGTGATTACTGGGGTGAGCAGTTCTTC CASSDYWGEQFF
- TRBJ1-4 - TRBV6-7 TGTGCCAGGCTGAAAGGGGAAAAACTGTTTTTT CARLKGEKLFF
- TRBJ1-2 - TRBV27 TGTGCCAGCAGTTTAGATCTCAGTGGCGGCTACACCTTC CASSLDLSGGYTF
- TRBJ2-6 - TRBV24-1 TGTGCCACCGGGTTAACCGGGGCCAACGTCCTGACTTTC CATGLTGANVLTF
- TRBJ1-2 - TRBV12-3/TRBV12-4 TGTGCCAGCAGCTTCGTCGCAGGGACGGATGGCTACACCTTC CASSFVAGTDGYTF
TRBD1 TRBJ1-2 - TRBV12-3/TRBV12-4 TGTGCCAGCAGTTCGACAGGGGGGTCCTATGGCTACACCTTC CASSSTGGSYGYTF
- TRBJ2-5 - TRBV28 TGTGCCAGCAGCCAAACAACCGGGCCCCAGTACTTC CASSQTTGPQYF
- TRBJ1-5 - TRBV4-1 TGCGCCAGCAGCCAAGAGGGGCAGACCACCCAGCATTTT CASSQEGQTTQHF
TRBD1 TRBJ1-2 - TRBV5-1 TGCGCCAGCAGCCCTACCGGACAGGGAGGCTATGGCTACACCTTC CASSPTGQGGYGYTF
- TRBJ2-4 - TRBV4-1 TGCGCCAGCAGCCAAGATCCAGGGACGAAAAACATTCAGTACTTC CASSQDPGTKNIQYF
TRBD2 TRBJ2-3 - TRBV2 TGTGCCAGCAAATTGTTAGCGGGAGGCACAGATACGCAGTATTTT CASKLLAGGTDTQYF
- TRBJ2-5 - TRBV5-6 TGTGCCAGCAGCCCTGGATGGGGCCCCCAAGAGACCCAGTACTTC CASSPGWGPQETQYF
TRBD1 TRBJ1-4 - TRBV20-1 TGCAGTGCCCCGGACAGGAAAGCAACTAATGAAAAACTGTTTTTT CSAPDRKATNEKLFF
- TRBJ2-3 few TRBV9 TGTGCCAGCAGCCGCCTAATCCGGGCCAGAGAGGGAGATACGCAGTATTTT CASSRLIRAREGDTQYF
- TRBJ2-7 - TRBV6-5 TGTGCCAGCACCCGGGGGGCGAGCTCCTACGAGCAGTACTTC CASTRGASSYEQYF
- TRBJ2-1 - TRBV5-6 TGTGCCAGCACTAAGGTCGCCTACAATGAGCAGTTCTTC CASTKVAYNEQFF
TRBD2 TRBJ2-1 few TRBV5-1 TGCGCCAGCAGCTTGACCTTGGGGGGGAATGAGCAGTTCTTC CASSLTLGGNEQFF
TRBD2 TRBJ2-5 - TRBV19 TGTGCCAGTAGTATGCTAGCGGCTCAAGAGACCCAGTACTTC CASSMLAAQETQYF
- TRBJ2-5 - TRBV7-3 TGTGCCAGCAGCTTACACGGGAAAGTAGAAGAGACCCAGTACTTC CASSLHGKVEETQYF
- TRBJ2-7 few TRBV9 TGTGCCAGCAGCGCGGGTTGGTCATCGAGCGAGCAGTACTTC CASSAGWSSSEQYF
- TRBJ2-2 - TRBV5-1 TGCGCCAGCAGCTCCGGACGGCGATCTAACACCGGGGAGCTGTTTTTT CASSSGRRSNTGELFF
- TRBJ1-4 - TRBV18 TGTGCCAGCTCACCGCTAACTCAAGGGGAAAAACTGTTTTTT CASSPLTQGEKLFF
TRBD1 TRBJ1-2 - TRBV15 TGTGCCACCAGCCGAAGGAGGGGACAGGGGGCGGACGGCTATGGCTACACCTTC CATSRRRGQGADGYGYTF
- TRBJ2-3 - TRBV3-1 TGTGCCAGCAGCCAAGAATTCCCGACGGTCAGCACAGATACGCAGTATTTT CASSQEFPTVSTDTQYF
- TRBJ2-2 - TRBV9 TGTGCCAGCAGCGTAGACGGGACTCCGAACACCGGGGAGCTGTTTTTT CASSVDGTPNTGELFF
TRBD1 TRBJ2-6 - TRBV2 TGTGCCAGCAGTGCGTTGACAGGGGCTGGGGCCAACGTCCTGACTTTC CASSALTGAGANVLTF